The 23 T cell receptor beta chains below were found in one sample sequenced in a study of blood T cell repertoires in COVID-19. Clones were sequenced by immunoSEQ multiplex PCR, and TCRdb holds only the in-frame ones, with some missing. The sample lists around 310,000 clones, under 90% occurring once. The sequenced sample consisted of PBMCs or T cells enriched from blood (not recorded which). The receptors here all came from a woman aged 25-40 years who had recovered from COVID-19.

Here the CDR3 reads CASSLRGPVEQFF. CDR3 nucleotides: TGCGCCAGCAGCCTTAGAGGGCCGGTTGAGCAGTTCTTC. The V and J genes are TRBV5-1 and TRBJ2-1, with a possible D match to TRBD2 (5 bases). The CDR3 consists of 13 residues. Trimming removed 4 bases from V and 9 bases from J, with 14 bases in between. CDR1 SGHRS and CDR2 YFSETQ come from the germline V gene.

The chain carries TRBV4-2 and TRBJ2-1; TRBD2 aligns across 8 bases. J was trimmed by 4 bases and V by 4 bases; bases with no gene match: 12. Germline V gene data show CDR1 as LGHNA and CDR2 as YNFKEQ. The CDR3 length is 17 residues. CDR3 coding DNA: TGTGCCAGCAGCCTCCCCCAGCCCGGGAGGGTTTACAATGAGCAGTTCTTC. The encoded protein is CASSLPQPGRVYNEQFF.

The chain is built from TRBV6-4 and TRBJ2-1; 10 bases match TRBD2. The trim removed 4 bases at V and 9 bases at J, leaving 6 bases unmatched. The CDR3 is 14 amino acids. CDR1 is MRHNA, CDR2 SNTAGT, per germline. The chain's CDR3 is CASSGLAGESEQFF. Written as DNA, the CDR3 is TGTGCCAGCAGTGGTCTAGCGGGAGAGAGTGAGCAGTTCTTC.

V is TRBV28 and J is TRBJ2-1, with 7 nucleotides matching TRBD2. The CDR3 totals 17 residues. Germline V gives CDR1 MDHEN, CDR2 SYDVKM. V was pared by 1 base and J by 3 bases, with 9 bases of the junction left unmatched. CDR3 bases: TGTGCCAGCAGTTTATACCGAGCGGGAACAGGCTACAATGAGCAGTTCTTC. Its translation: CASSLYRAGTGYNEQFF.

The chain recombines TRBV27 with TRBJ1-4; D gene uncertain. Germline V gene lookup returns CDR1 MNHEY and CDR2 SMNVEV (reference sequence). The CDR3 consists of 13 residues. V lost 6 bases to trimming and J lost 0 bases, with 5 bases between them. The CDR3 DNA reads TGTGCCAGCAGGTATGCAACTAATGAAAAACTGTTTTTT. It specifies CASRYATNEKLFF.

The chain carries TRBV13 and TRBJ2-7, with TRBD2 matching 11 bases. The CDR3 is 16 amino acids. V gave up 5 bases and J gave up 5 bases; unmatched junction bases: 11. Germline assignment: CDR1 PRHDT and CDR2 FYEKMQ (reference sequence). This chain's CDR3 is CASSTSGRDRRDEQYF. The CDR3 nucleotides read TGTGCCAGCAGCACTAGCGGGAGAGACAGGCGAGACGAGCAGTACTTC.

The chain is built from TRBV4-3 and TRBJ1-3, with TRBD1 as a possible D gene (6 bases). The V gene lost 5 bases and the J gene lost 4 bases, with 12 bases spanning the gap. This CDR3 has 14 amino acids. Germline assignment: CDR1 LGHNA and CDR2 YSLEER. The CDR3 spells CASSERGLGNTIYF. CDR3 DNA sequence: TGCGCCAGCAGCGAAAGGGGGTTAGGAAACACCATATATTTT.

This clone was found once. The chain has TRBV5-4 and TRBJ2-4; a weak D match, TRBD2 (5 bases). V was pared by 4 bases and J by 0 bases, with 11 bases between. The CDR3 extends over 15 amino acids. The germline V gene encodes CDR1 SGHNT and CDR2 YYREEE (reference sequence). In DNA form, the CDR3 reads TGTGCCAGCAGCCCTTCAGGAGGAGCCAAAAACATTCAGTACTTC. Translating gives CASSPSGGAKNIQYF.

This chain uses TRBV6-6 with TRBJ1-5; unclear D gene. The germline gives CDR1 MNHNY, CDR2 SVGAGI (reference sequence). This CDR3 has 14 amino acids. Trimming cost V 4 bases and J 5 bases, with 12 bases left between them. CDR3 sequence (DNA): TGTGCCAGCAGTTCCGCAGACTCTTATCAGCCCCAGCATTTT. It codes for CASSSADSYQPQHF.

This sequence joins TRBV15 and TRBJ1-2; TRBD1 matches at 7 bases. Germline CDR1 is LNHNV and CDR2 is YYDKDF (reference sequence). This CDR3 is built from 16 residues. J gave up 3 bases and V 1 base, and 8 bases lay outside the gene matches. Here the CDR3 DNA reads TGTGCCACCAGCAGAGTTAGGAGGGACAGCTACTATGGCTACACCTTC. Translating gives CATSRVRRDSYYGYTF.

The chain has TRBV7-3 and TRBJ2-7, with a weak D call TRBD2 (6 bases). Germline assignment: CDR1 SGHTA and CDR2 FQGTGA. V dropped 4 bases and J dropped 3 bases, with 16 bases sitting between them. The CDR3 has 15 amino acids. As DNA, the CDR3 is TGTGCCAGCAGCTATTCCGGGACTGACAACTACGAGCAGTACTTC. As protein: CASSYSGTDNYEQYF.

The rearrangement uses TRBV15 and TRBJ2-1, with D perhaps matching TRBD2 (5 bases). The germline V and J ends were trimmed by 8 bases and 7 bases, with 30 bases remaining between them. Germline lookup yields CDR1 LNHNV and CDR2 YYDKDF (reference sequence). The CDR3 sequence is 18 residues long. CDR3 coding DNA: TGTGCCACCGACGACACCGGAGGAACCCAGGACCGTCCGAATGAGCAGTTCTTC. It specifies CATDDTGGTQDRPNEQFF.

The rearrangement links TRBV10-2 to TRBJ1-3, with 7 nucleotides matching TRBD1. The CDR3 extends over 17 amino acids. J was trimmed by 2 bases and V by 7 bases; bases with no gene match: 14. CDR1 and CDR2 from the germline V gene are WSHSY and SAAADI. The CDR3 reads CASMTGSLFATGNTIYF. The CDR3 nucleotides read TGCGCCAGCATGACAGGGAGCCTTTTTGCGACTGGAAACACCATATATTTT.

The V and J genes are TRBV2 and TRBJ2-3; D may be TRBD2 (7 bases). This CDR3 contains 20 residues. Germline V gene data show CDR1 as SNHLY and CDR2 as FYNNEI. Trimming took 4 bases from V and 0 from J, leaving 26 bases between them. CDR3 coding DNA: TGTGCCAGCAGTGTAGTAGGGGACATCATAAGCGGGGATAGCACAGATACGCAGTATTTT. It yields the protein CASSVVGDIISGDSTDTQYF.

The chain links TRBV5-1 to TRBJ2-5; D may be TRBD1 (6 bases). The CDR3 is 14 amino acids. Germline CDR1 and CDR2: SGHRS and YFSETQ. V lost 1 base to trimming and J lost 2 bases, with 9 bases between them. In DNA form, the CDR3 reads TGCGCCAGCAGCTTGAGGGGGTCGCAAGAGACCCAGTACTTC. It yields the protein CASSLRGSQETQYF.

The chain employs TRBV5-1 and TRBJ2-6; no clear D gene. The germline V and J ends were trimmed by 4 bases and 1 base, with 6 bases remaining between them. CDR1 and CDR2 from the germline V gene are SGHRS and YFSETQ. The CDR3 is 14 amino acids. The CDR3 DNA reads TGCGCCAGCAGCAGCGAGTCTGGGGCCAACGTCCTGACTTTC. Translation: CASSSESGANVLTF.

This chain links TRBV3-1 (or the pseudogene TRBV3-2) with TRBJ1-6; 7 bases are shared with TRBD1. V dropped 5 bases and J dropped 9; count of bases not matched to a gene: 4. In germline, CDR1 is LGHDT, CDR2 YNNKEL (reference sequence). The CDR3 sequence is 13 residues long. CDR3 sequence: CASSSKGASPLHF. In nucleotides, the CDR3 is TGTGCCAGCAGCTCAAAGGGGGCTTCACCCCTCCACTTT.

The chain recombines TRBV29-1 with TRBJ2-1; 9 nucleotides match TRBD2. Germline V gives CDR1 SQVTM, CDR2 ANQGSEA. V shed 8 bases, J shed 3 bases, and the junction held 11 bases outside the gene matches. The CDR3 spans 15 residues. The CDR3 DNA follows: TGCAGCCTAACTTCCCCGCGGGAGGGCTACAATGAGCAGTTCTTC. Its protein is CSLTSPREGYNEQFF.

The chain uses TRBV28 and TRBJ2-1, with D maybe TRBD1 (6 bases). The CDR3 is 15 residues long. V was pared by 6 bases and J by 2 bases, with 14 bases between. CDR1 and CDR2 (germline): MDHEN, SYDVKM. The CDR3 is CASSQTGSTYNEQFF. The CDR3 region has the DNA TGTGCCAGCAGCCAAACAGGGTCCACCTACAATGAGCAGTTCTTC.

The chain carries TRBV10-3 and TRBJ2-1, with TRBD1 identical over 7 bases. This CDR3 has 13 residues. V dropped 4 bases and J dropped 7; count of bases not matched to a gene: 4. Germline CDR1 ENHRY, CDR2 SYGVKD. The CDR3 DNA is TGTGCCATCAGTGGACAGGGTATGAATGAGCAGTTCTTC. This translates into CAISGQGMNEQFF.

J is TRBJ2-2 and V is TRBV19, with D tentatively TRBD2 (5 bases). There are 15 residues in the CDR3. The V and J ends lost 1 base and 7 bases respectively, with 13 bases between them. Germline CDR1 is LNHDA and CDR2 is SQIVND (reference sequence). The CDR3 loop is CASSIGPRGIGELFF. CDR3 coding DNA: TGTGCCAGTAGTATAGGGCCCCGGGGAATCGGGGAGCTGTTTTTT.

The chain uses TRBV6-5 and TRBJ2-7, with 7 bases lining up with TRBD2. This CDR3 has 14 amino acids. Trimming took 3 bases from V and 3 from J; bases not matched to a gene: 5. The germline CDR1 and CDR2 sequences are MNHEY and SVGAGI. The CDR3 DNA reads as TGTGCCAGCAGTTATAGACTAGCTGACTACGAGCAGTACTTC. Encoded protein: CASSYRLADYEQYF.

The chain links TRBV13 to TRBJ2-7, with TRBD2 identical over 10 bases. Losses at the gene ends were 4 bases for V and 5 bases for J; bases not matched to a gene: 8. From germline, CDR1 is PRHDT and CDR2 FYEKMQ (reference sequence). This CDR3 is 15 amino acids long. The CDR3 region is CASSSLAGGLDEQYF. The CDR3 nucleotides read TGTGCCAGCAGCTCTTTAGCGGGAGGACTAGACGAGCAGTACTTC. Complete variable domain (other parts from reference TRBV13 and TRBJ2-7): AAGVIQSPRHLIKEKRETATLKCYPIPRHDTVYWYQQGPGQDPQFLISFYEKMQSDKGSIPDRFSAQQFSDYHSELNMSSLELGDSALYFCASSSLAGGLDEQYFGPGTRLTVT.